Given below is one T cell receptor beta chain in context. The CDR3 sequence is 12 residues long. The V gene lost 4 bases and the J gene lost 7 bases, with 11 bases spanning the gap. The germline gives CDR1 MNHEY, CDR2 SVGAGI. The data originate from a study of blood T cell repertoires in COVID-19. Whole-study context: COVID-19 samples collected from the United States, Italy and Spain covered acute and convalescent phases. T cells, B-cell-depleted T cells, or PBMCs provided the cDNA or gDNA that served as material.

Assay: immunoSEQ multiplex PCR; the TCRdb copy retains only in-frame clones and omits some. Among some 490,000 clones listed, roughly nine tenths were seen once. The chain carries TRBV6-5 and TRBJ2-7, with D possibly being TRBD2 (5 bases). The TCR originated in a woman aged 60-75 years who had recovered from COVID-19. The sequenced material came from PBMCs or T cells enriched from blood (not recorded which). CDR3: CASSLSPGEQYF. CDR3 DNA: TGTGCCAGCAGTTTAAGTCCGGGGGAGCAGTACTTC.